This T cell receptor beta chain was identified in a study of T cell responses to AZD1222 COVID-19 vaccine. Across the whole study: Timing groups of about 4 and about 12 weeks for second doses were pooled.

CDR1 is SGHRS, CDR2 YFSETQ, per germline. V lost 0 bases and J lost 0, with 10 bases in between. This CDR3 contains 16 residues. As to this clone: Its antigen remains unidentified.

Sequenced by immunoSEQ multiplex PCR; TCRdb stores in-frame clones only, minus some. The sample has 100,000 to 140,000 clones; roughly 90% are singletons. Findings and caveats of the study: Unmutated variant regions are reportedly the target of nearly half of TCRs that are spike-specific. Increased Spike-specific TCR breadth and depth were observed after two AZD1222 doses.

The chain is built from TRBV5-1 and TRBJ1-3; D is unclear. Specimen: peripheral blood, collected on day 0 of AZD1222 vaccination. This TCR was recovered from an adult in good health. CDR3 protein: CASSLVGSGSGNTIYF. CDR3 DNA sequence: TGCGCCAGCAGCTTGGTGGGGTCTGGCTCTGGAAACACCATATATTTT.